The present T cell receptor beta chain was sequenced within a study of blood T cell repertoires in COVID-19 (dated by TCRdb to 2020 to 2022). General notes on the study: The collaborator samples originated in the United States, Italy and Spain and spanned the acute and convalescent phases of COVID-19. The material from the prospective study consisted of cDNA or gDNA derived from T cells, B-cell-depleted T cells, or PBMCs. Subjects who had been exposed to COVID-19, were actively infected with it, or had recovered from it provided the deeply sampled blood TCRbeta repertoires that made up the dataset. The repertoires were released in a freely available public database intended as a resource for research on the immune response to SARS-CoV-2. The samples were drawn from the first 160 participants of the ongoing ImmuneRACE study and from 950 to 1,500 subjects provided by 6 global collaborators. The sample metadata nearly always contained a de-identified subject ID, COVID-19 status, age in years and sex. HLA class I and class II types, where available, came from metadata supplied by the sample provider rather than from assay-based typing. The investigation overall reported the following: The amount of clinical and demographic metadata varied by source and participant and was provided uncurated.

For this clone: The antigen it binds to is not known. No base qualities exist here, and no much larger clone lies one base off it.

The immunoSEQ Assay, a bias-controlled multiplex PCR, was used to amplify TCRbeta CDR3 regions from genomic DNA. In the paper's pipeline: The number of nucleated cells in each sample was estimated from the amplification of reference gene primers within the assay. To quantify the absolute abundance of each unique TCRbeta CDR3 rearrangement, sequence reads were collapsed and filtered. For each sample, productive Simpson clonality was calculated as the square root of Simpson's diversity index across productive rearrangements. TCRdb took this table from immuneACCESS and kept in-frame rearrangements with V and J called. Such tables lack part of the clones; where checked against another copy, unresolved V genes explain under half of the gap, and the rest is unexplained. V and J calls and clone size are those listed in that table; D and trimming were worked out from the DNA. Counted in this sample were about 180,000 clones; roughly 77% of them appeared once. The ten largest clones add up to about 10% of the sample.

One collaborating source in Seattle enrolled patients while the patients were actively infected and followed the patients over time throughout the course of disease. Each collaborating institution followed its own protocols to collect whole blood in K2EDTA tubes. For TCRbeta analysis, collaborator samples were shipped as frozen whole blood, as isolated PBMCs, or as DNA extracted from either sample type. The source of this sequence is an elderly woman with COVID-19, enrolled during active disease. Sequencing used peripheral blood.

Read as DNA, the sequence is TGTGCCAGCAGAGCGGGGGGCACCGGGGAGCTGTTTTTT. Translated, it reads CASRAGGTGELFF. The chain uses TRBV6-5 and TRBJ2-2; TRBD2 agrees with 9 junctional bases. From its cysteine to its phenylalanine, the CDR3 spans 13 amino acids. Just the 39-base CDR3 DNA is kept, in frame starting at base 1. Relative to germline, V is missing 6 bases and J is missing 4 bases, with 0 bases of the junction outside any gene match. Sequences MNHEY (CDR1) and SVGAGI (CDR2) are obtained from the germline V gene.